The 10 T cell receptor beta chains in this list originate from one sample, sequenced in a study of CD8+ T cells in alopecia areata. Following RNA extraction, reverse transcription yielded cDNA that acted as the sequencing template. TCRdb keeps only in-frame clones here, not all; method: immunoSEQ multiplex PCR. The sample shows under 20,000 clones, around 66% of them seen only once. Samples from alopecia areata patients were lesional scalp punch biopsies and peripheral blood. Sequenced here: skin, sampled at week 0. The receptor source for this set is a human donor with alopecia areata.

The rearrangement joins TRBV6-5 to TRBJ1-1, with TRBD1 identical over 9 bases. Germline CDR1 is MNHEY and CDR2 is SVGAGI. This CDR3 has 16 amino acids. With V trimmed by 0 bases and J by 1 base, 3 bases remained unmatched. The CDR3, as DNA: TGTGCCAGCAGTTACTCGGTGGGACAGGGGAACACTGAAGCTTTCTTT. Protein sequence: CASSYSVGQGNTEAFF.

The gene calls are TRBV5-1 and TRBJ1-1; 8 nucleotides match TRBD1. CDR3 length: 14 amino acids. The J segment lost 1 base and the V segment lost 4 bases, leaving 3 bases of the junction unmatched. CDR1 is SGHRS, CDR2 YFSETQ, per germline. CDR3 in amino acids: CASSVGQGNTEAFF. In DNA, the CDR3 is TGCGCCAGCAGCGTTGGACAGGGGAACACTGAAGCTTTCTTT.

This chain uses TRBV4-3 with TRBJ2-1; tentative D call: TRBD1 (5 bases). This CDR3 spans 19 amino acids. Trimming shortened V by 4 bases and J by 0 bases, and 22 bases separated the two germline ends. Per the germline V gene, CDR1 is LGHNA and CDR2 is YSLEER. The CDR3 protein is CASSRSHWGRARSYNEQFF. Written as DNA, the CDR3 is TGCGCCAGCAGCCGCTCCCACTGGGGCCGGGCGCGCTCCTACAATGAGCAGTTCTTC.

The V gene is TRBV7-9, the J gene TRBJ2-7; TRBD2 matches 10 bases. Looked up from germline, CDR1 is SEHNR and CDR2 is FQNEAQ (reference sequence). V lost 1 base and J lost 2; bases outside the gene matches: 5. CDR3 size: 16 residues. As DNA, the CDR3 is TGTGCCAGCAGCTTAGTAGGCCTAGCGGGGGCCTACGAGCAGTACTTC. The encoded protein is CASSLVGLAGAYEQYF.

This clone was observed a few times. The J gene is TRBJ2-7, the V gene TRBV7-2; D not resolved. V lost 1 base and J lost 2, with 12 bases in between. Germline lookup yields CDR1 SGHTA and CDR2 FQGNSA. The CDR3 loop spans 15 amino acids. The CDR3 bases are TGTGCCAGCAGCTTAGAGGGTGGCAGTACCTACGAGCAGTACTTC. Its translation: CASSLEGGSTYEQYF. The full variable domain, its missing parts supplied by reference TRBV7-2 and TRBJ2-7, is GAGVSQSPSNKVTEKGKDVELRCDPISGHTALYWYRQSLGQGLEFLIYFQGNSAPDKSGLPSDRFSAERTGGSVSTLTIQRTQQEDSAVYLCASSLEGGSTYEQYFGPGTRLTVT.

The V call is TRBV7-2, the J call TRBJ2-1; possible D gene TRBD1, 6 bases. Germline values: CDR1 SGHTA, CDR2 FQGNSA. V dropped 5 bases and J dropped 12 bases, with 14 bases sitting between them. The CDR3 length is 12 residues. In nucleotides, the CDR3 is TGTGCCAGCAGCCCCCCTACAGGGTGGCAGTTCTTC. Protein product: CASSPPTGWQFF.

This clone was picked up a small number of times. The V gene is TRBV19, the J gene TRBJ2-1, with 7 positions matching TRBD1. The V gene end was trimmed by 7 bases and the J gene end by 7 bases; junction bases not matched to a gene: 16. Germline V gives CDR1 LNHDA, CDR2 SQIVND (reference sequence). The CDR3 loop spans 16 amino acids. The CDR3 loop is CASKPSQGVMRNEQFF. CDR3 nucleotides: TGTGCCAGTAAGCCTAGCCAGGGGGTGATGAGGAATGAGCAGTTCTTC.

This chain uses TRBV2 with TRBJ1-2; 10 nucleotides match TRBD1. The CDR3 runs to 15 residues. Germline CDR1 reads SNHLY; CDR2 reads FYNNEI. Trimming cost V 7 bases and J 1 base; bases outside gene matches: 6. The CDR3: CASKTGGFGNYGYTF. The CDR3 DNA sequence: TGTGCCAGCAAGACAGGGGGCTTTGGTAACTATGGCTACACCTTC. Full variable domain (outside the CDR3, taken from reference TRBV2 and TRBJ1-2): EPEVTQTPSHQVTQMGQEVILRCVPISNHLYFYWYRQILGQKVEFLVSFYNNEISEKSEIFDDQFSVERPDGSNFTLKIRSTKLEDSAMYFCASKTGGFGNYGYTFGSGTRLTVV.

This clone appeared once. This chain connects TRBV9 to TRBJ2-5; D is possibly TRBD2 (6 bases). This CDR3 region has 16 residues. Germline V gene sequence: CDR1 SGDLS, CDR2 YYNGEE. With 4 bases removed from V and 4 bases from J, the gap between germline ends came to 20 bases. Here the CDR3 DNA reads TGTGCCAGCAGCCGCGGAGGGTCGCTAGCGTCAGAGACCCAGTACTTC. Its protein product is CASSRGGSLASETQYF.

In this sample, this clone turned up a few times. The chain uses TRBV29-1 and TRBJ2-7; D uncertain. CDR1 SQVTM and CDR2 ANQGSEA come from the germline V gene. V shed 6 bases and J shed 0 bases, with 9 bases lying between them. This CDR3 region has 12 residues. CDR3 residues: CSVATFSYEQYF. CDR3 bases: TGCAGCGTCGCGACATTCTCCTACGAGCAGTACTTC.